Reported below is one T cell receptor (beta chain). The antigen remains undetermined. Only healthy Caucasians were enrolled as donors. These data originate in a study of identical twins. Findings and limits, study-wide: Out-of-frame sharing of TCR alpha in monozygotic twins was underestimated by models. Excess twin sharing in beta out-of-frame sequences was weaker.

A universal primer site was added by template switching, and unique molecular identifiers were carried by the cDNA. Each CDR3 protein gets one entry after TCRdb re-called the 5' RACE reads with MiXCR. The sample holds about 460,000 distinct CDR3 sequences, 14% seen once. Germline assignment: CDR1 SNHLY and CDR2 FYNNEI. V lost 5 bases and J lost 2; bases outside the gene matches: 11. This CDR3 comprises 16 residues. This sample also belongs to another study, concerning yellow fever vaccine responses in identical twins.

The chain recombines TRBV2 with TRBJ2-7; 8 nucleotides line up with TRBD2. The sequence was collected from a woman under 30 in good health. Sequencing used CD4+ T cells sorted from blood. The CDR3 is CASSSPGGGPPYEQYF. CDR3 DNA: TGTGCCAGCAGTTCCCCCGGCGGGGGGCCCCCCTACGAGCAGTACTTC.